This TCR beta chain was identified in a study of T cells in lung cancer brain metastases. In the study overall: A median roughly 350 days separated primary and brain metastasis sampling.

The CDR3 is made up of 15 amino acids. V was cut by 0 bases and J by 5 bases, with 14 bases left in between. CDR1 and CDR2 (germline): SGHNT, YYREEE (reference sequence). Tumor areas were macrodissected from several deparaffinized, unstained 10 um sections guided by marked H&E slides. Genomic DNA input was roughly 2 to 5.5 ug, equal within pairs. Profiled with immunoSEQ multiplex PCR; TCRdb holds only in-frame clones, not every one. The sample holds 2,100 or so clones, about 93% seen once. The sample was tumor tissue from the primary lung tumor. The receptor comes from a woman in her 30s with non-small cell lung cancer. The rearrangement uses TRBV5-4 and TRBJ2-5; possibly TRBD1 or TRBD2 for D (5 bases each). In DNA, the CDR3 is TGTGCCAGCAGCTTGGAGGGACGGGCCTGGGAGACCCAGTACTTC. Translating gives CASSLEGRAWETQYF.